What follows are 21 T cell receptor beta chains derived from one specimen sequenced in a study of blood T cell repertoires in COVID-19. Repertoires were generated with immunoSEQ multiplex PCR, while TCRdb's copy carries only in-frame clones and drops some. The sample lists around 180,000 clones, 65% to 90% occurring once. The specimen sequenced was peripheral blood. All receptors come from a human donor in a cohort sampled during active COVID-19.

The chain has TRBV19 and TRBJ1-2; 8 positions match TRBD1. Germline trimming cut 7 bases from V and 3 bases from J; bases unmatched to any gene: 4. The germline V gene encodes CDR1 LNHDA and CDR2 SQIVND (reference sequence). This CDR3 is built from 13 residues. The CDR3 nucleotides are TGTGCCAGTACCCGGGGACAGGACTATGGCTACACCTTC. Its protein product is CASTRGQDYGYTF.

CDR3 in amino acids: CASSQDNSPNQPQHF. CDR3 nucleotides: TGCGCCAGCAGCCAAGATAACAGTCCCAATCAGCCCCAGCATTTT. The chain employs TRBV4-1 and TRBJ1-5, with unresolved D. The length of the CDR3 is 15 residues. The germline V and J ends were trimmed by 0 bases and 3 bases, with 9 bases remaining between them. Germline CDR1 is MGHRA and CDR2 is YSYEKL.

The V call is TRBV6-4, the J call TRBJ2-7; D possibly corresponds to TRBD1 (6 bases). CDR3 length equals 13 residues. V shed 2 bases and J shed 7 bases, with 12 bases lying between them. Germline V gene lookup returns CDR1 MRHNA and CDR2 SNTAGT. CDR3 sequence (DNA): TGTGCCAGCAGTGACACAGGGAATGGTGAGCAGTACTTC. This gives the protein CASSDTGNGEQYF.

The J gene is TRBJ2-3, the V gene TRBV9; 13 bases agree with TRBD2. CDR1 is SGDLS, CDR2 YYNGEE, per germline. With V trimmed by 4 bases and J by 5 bases, 7 bases remained unmatched. This CDR3 contains 16 residues. CDR3 amino acids: CASSPGLAGRGDTQYF. The CDR3 nucleotides read TGTGCCAGCAGCCCGGGACTAGCGGGGCGGGGAGATACGCAGTATTTT.

The chain couples TRBV11-3 to TRBJ2-7, with D possibly matching TRBD1 (6 bases). This CDR3 spans 14 amino acids. The V gene lost 5 bases and the J gene lost 5 bases, with 16 bases spanning the gap. Germline V CDR1 and CDR2: SGHNT, YENEEA. The CDR3 sequence: CASSPGAGVDEQYF. The CDR3 coding sequence is TGTGCCAGCAGCCCCGGCGCAGGGGTCGACGAGCAGTACTTC.

J is TRBJ1-1 and V is TRBV6-1; D remains ambiguous. The germline V gene has CDR1 MNHNS and CDR2 SASEGT. Trimming left V 1 base short and J 1 base short, with 10 bases between. The CDR3 runs to 15 residues. CDR3 protein: CASSEGPQPNTEAFF. CDR3 coding DNA: TGTGCCAGCAGTGAAGGCCCACAGCCGAACACTGAAGCTTTCTTT.

The chain combines TRBV9 with TRBJ2-7; 7 nucleotides agree with TRBD1. The CDR3 consists of 14 residues. J was trimmed by 6 bases and V by 4 bases; bases with no gene match: 10. Germline CDR1 reads SGDLS; CDR2 reads YYNGEE. The CDR3 DNA reads TGTGCCAGCAGCCCATTTGAAGGGGGCAGCGAGCAGTACTTC. It specifies CASSPFEGGSEQYF.

CDR3 sequence (DNA): TGTGCCAGCAGCTTAGGGACTAGGGGGAATGAGCAGTTCTTC. Protein product: CASSLGTRGNEQFF. The gene calls are TRBV7-3 and TRBJ2-1; 8 nucleotides line up with TRBD2. Per the germline V gene, CDR1 is SGHTA and CDR2 is FQGTGA. There are 14 residues in the CDR3. Germline trimming cut 2 bases from V and 7 bases from J; bases unmatched to any gene: 4.

V is TRBV6-5 and J is TRBJ2-7, with 11 bases aligning to TRBD2. The CDR3 is made up of 14 amino acids. The ends lost 4 bases at V and 5 bases at J; junction bases unmatched: 4. Per the germline V gene, CDR1 is MNHEY and CDR2 is SVGAGI. The DNA for the CDR3 is TGTGCCAGCAGTTGGCTAGCGGGAGGCAACGAGCAGTACTTC. Translated: CASSWLAGGNEQYF.

The V gene is TRBV7-9, the J gene TRBJ2-7, with TRBD2 matching 8 bases. The CDR3 totals 15 residues. Trimming cost V 5 bases and J 2 bases; bases outside gene matches: 8. Germline V gives CDR1 SEHNR, CDR2 FQNEAQ (reference sequence). Written as DNA, the CDR3 is TGTGCCAGCAGCCATAGAGCGGGGGCAACCTACGAGCAGTACTTC. Translation gives CASSHRAGATYEQYF.

The rearrangement uses TRBV7-8 and TRBJ1-1, with 10 bases aligning to TRBD1. Germline V gene lookup returns CDR1 SGHVS and CDR2 FQNEAQ. This CDR3 has 16 residues. The ends lost 4 bases at V and 4 bases at J; junction bases unmatched: 9. The CDR3 here is CASSSDRGLRSTEAFF. For the CDR3, the DNA is TGTGCCAGCAGCTCAGACAGGGGGCTGAGAAGCACTGAAGCTTTCTTT.

V gene TRBV11-2 combines with J gene TRBJ2-2; D is perhaps TRBD1 (5 bases). The CDR3 has 15 residues. CDR1 SGHAT and CDR2 FQNNGV come from the germline V gene. The V and J ends lost 2 bases and 5 bases respectively, with 12 bases between them. Here the CDR3 DNA reads TGTGCCAGCAGCTTAAAATCCAGGGATACCGGGGAGCTGTTTTTT. It specifies CASSLKSRDTGELFF.

The V gene is TRBV5-6, the J gene TRBJ2-7, with D unresolved. This CDR3 contains 18 residues. Germline assignment: CDR1 SGHDT and CDR2 YYEEEE. Between the trimmed V and J ends, which lost 5 bases and 3 bases, there was a span of 27 bases. The CDR3 protein is CASSDFDLITKSSYEQYF. CDR3 bases: TGTGCCAGCAGTGACTTTGATCTGATAACGAAATCGAGCTACGAGCAGTACTTC.

DNA of the CDR3: TGTGCCAGCAGTTTTCAGGGGCTCAACTATGGCTACACCTTC. Protein sequence: CASSFQGLNYGYTF. This chain joins TRBV25-1 and TRBJ1-2, with D perhaps matching TRBD1 (6 bases). This CDR3 has 14 residues. V was pared by 5 bases and J by 2 bases, with 12 bases between. The germline gives CDR1 MGHDK, CDR2 SYGVNS.

The chain recombines TRBV5-1 with TRBJ2-1, with TRBD1 identical over 8 bases. Germline values: CDR1 SGHRS, CDR2 YFSETQ. Trimming cost V 6 bases and J 9 bases; bases outside gene matches: 11. CDR3 length: 14 residues. In nucleotides, the CDR3 is TGCGCCAGCAAAGCGACAGGGGATTTTCTTGAGCAGTTCTTC. Translating it yields CASKATGDFLEQFF.

The CDR3 spells CASSPPQGSSYEQYF. DNA of the CDR3: TGTGCCAGCAGCCCCCCTCAGGGGAGCTCCTACGAGCAGTACTTC. The rearrangement links TRBV28 to TRBJ2-7; TRBD1 might be the D (6 bases). Germline-derived CDR1 and CDR2 are MDHEN and SYDVKM. Trimming took off 6 bases at V and 0 bases at J, with 15 bases between the two ends. The CDR3 is 15 amino acids.

The chain is built from TRBV5-1 and TRBJ2-5; 7 bases match TRBD2. The CDR3 length is 17 residues. V was pared by 0 bases and J by 3 bases, with 11 bases of the junction left unmatched. Germline-derived CDR1 and CDR2 are SGHRS and YFSETQ. The CDR3 here is CASSLVGSGEFKETQYF. The CDR3 region has the DNA TGCGCCAGCAGCTTGGTGGGGAGCGGGGAATTTAAAGAGACCCAGTACTTC.

The genes are TRBV19 and TRBJ2-2, with 9 bases aligning to TRBD1. Per the germline V gene, CDR1 is LNHDA and CDR2 is SQIVND (reference sequence). This CDR3 comprises 17 residues. V lost 7 bases, J lost 3 bases, and 12 bases stayed unmatched. CDR3 sequence reads: CASTETGGNRDTGELFF. The CDR3, as DNA: TGTGCCAGTACTGAGACAGGGGGAAATAGGGACACCGGGGAGCTGTTTTTT.

The V and J genes are TRBV27 and TRBJ1-2, with D tentatively TRBD1 (5 bases). Trimming took 4 bases from V and 7 from J, leaving 16 bases between them. The V gene's germline CDR1 is MNHEY and CDR2 SMNVEV (reference sequence). The CDR3 is made up of 14 amino acids. This CDR3 reads CASSSSGFPLGYTF. The CDR3 DNA reads TGTGCCAGCAGTTCGTCAGGGTTTCCCCTTGGCTACACCTTC.

The rearrangement uses TRBV7-2 and TRBJ2-3; D is uncertain. Per germline, CDR1 SGHTA and CDR2 FQGNSA. V was trimmed by 6 bases and J by 0 bases, leaving 4 bases between them. The CDR3 consists of 12 residues. This CDR3 reads CASSSSTDTQYF. CDR3 DNA sequence: TGTGCCAGCAGTTCTAGCACAGATACGCAGTATTTT.

The chain has TRBV5-1 and TRBJ1-2; the match to TRBD1 covers 7 bases. CDR1 is SGHRS, CDR2 YFSETQ, per germline. The V segment lost 4 bases and the J segment 4 bases; nucleotides outside the gene matches: 7. This CDR3 region has 14 residues. In DNA, the CDR3 is TGCGCCAGCAGCCGGACAGGTACCTCCTATGGCTACACCTTC. It encodes CASSRTGTSYGYTF.